This T cell receptor beta chain comes out of a study of T cell responses to AZD1222 COVID-19 vaccine. This CDR3 is 13 amino acids long. Data came from immunoSEQ multiplex PCR; TCRdb stores just in-frame clones and leaves some out. The table records tens of thousands of clones, roughly 85% of them present only once. The analysis combined second doses at about 4 or about 12 weeks. The rearrangement joins TRBV21-1 to TRBJ1-1. TRBV21-1 is annotated as a pseudogene. The receptor was isolated from an adult who received the AZD1222 COVID-19 vaccine. The sample in question was peripheral blood, obtained 28 days after the second AZD1222 dose. The CDR3 sequence: CASRVGGDTEAFF. DNA for the CDR3: TGTGCCAGCAGGGTCGGAGGAGACACTGAAGCTTTCTTT.